A selection of T cell receptor beta chains follows, all from one sample in a study of T cell repertoires in ileal Crohn's disease. Only in-frame clones appear in the TCRdb table, and some are missing; sequencing was by immunoSEQ multiplex PCR. This table holds 4,800 or so clones, about nine tenths found once. The sequencing sample was made of ileal tissue. The source of these receptors is an adult with Crohn's disease. The CDR3 runs from the conserved cysteine through the conserved F or W. D genes are given only for firm matches. For some rows the clone size is stated as once, few or many, or as a class when expanded; others skip it.

CDR3	DNA	J	size	D	V
CASRRGSSYNEQFF	TGTGCCAGTAGGAGGGGGAGCTCCTACAATGAGCAGTTCTTC	TRBJ2-1	-	-	TRBV19
CASTRDRTYEQYF	TGCGCCAGCACTCGGGACAGGACCTACGAGCAGTACTTC	TRBJ2-7	-	TRBD1	TRBV5-1
CATRTGDWYFDTGELFF	TGCGCCACCAGGACAGGGGATTGGTATTTTGACACCGGGGAGCTGTTTTTT	TRBJ2-2	-	TRBD1	TRBV5-1
CASSEGSGGASKTQYF	TGTGCCAGCAGTGAGGGTAGCGGGGGGGCCTCGAAGACCCAGTACTTC	TRBJ2-5	-	TRBD2	TRBV2
CASSTIQGAGETQYF	TGCGCCAGCAGCACTATTCAGGGGGCTGGAGAGACCCAGTACTTC	TRBJ2-5	-	TRBD1	TRBV4-1
CASSYASCTGELFF	TGTGCCAGCAGTTATGCCAGTTGTACCGGGGAGCTGTTTTTT	TRBJ2-2	-	-	TRBV6-5
CASRKGQGAGTGELFF	TGTGCCAGCAGGAAGGGACAGGGGGCTGGTACCGGGGAGCTGTTTTTT	TRBJ2-2	-	TRBD1	TRBV6-6
CAWSVSRWRARGTGELFF	TGTGCCTGGAGTGTAAGTCGCTGGAGGGCCCGGGGGACCGGGGAGCTGTTTTTT	TRBJ2-2	-	-	TRBV30
CASSQEWQAYEQYF	TGCGCCAGCAGCCAAGAGTGGCAAGCCTACGAGCAGTACTTC	TRBJ2-7	-	-	TRBV4-1
CASSVGGRDTDTQYF	TGTGCCAGCAGCGTAGGGGGCAGAGACACAGATACGCAGTATTTT	TRBJ2-3	-	-	TRBV9
CASSSRLAGRQETQYF	TGTGCCAGCAGCTCAAGACTAGCGGGGCGCCAAGAGACCCAGTACTTC	TRBJ2-5	-	TRBD2	TRBV5-4
CASSLAGINSPLHF	TGTGCCAGCAGCTTGGCAGGGATCAATTCACCCCTCCACTTT	TRBJ1-6	-	-	TRBV5-4
CASSMSGRGRSNQPQHF	TGTGCCAGTAGTATGTCTGGACGGGGTCGGAGCAATCAGCCCCAGCATTTT	TRBJ1-5	once	-	TRBV19
CASSQGGQRQETQYF	TGCGCCAGCAGCCAAGGAGGACAGAGACAAGAGACCCAGTACTTC	TRBJ2-5	-	-	TRBV4-3
CASSPAGADEKLFF	TGTGCCAGCAGCCCGGCAGGGGCGGACGAAAAACTGTTTTTT	TRBJ1-4	-	-	TRBV6-5
CASSLPGGSYGYTF	TGTGCCAGCAGTTTACCAGGGGGCTCCTATGGCTACACCTTC	TRBJ1-2	-	TRBD1	TRBV28
CASSFLAGTTGELFF	TGCGCCAGCAGCTTCCTAGCGGGGACTACGGGGGAGCTGTTTTTT	TRBJ2-2	-	TRBD2	TRBV5-1
CASSSRGGAGATDTQYF	TGTGCCAGCAGCTCGCGAGGGGGGGCTGGTGCAACAGATACGCAGTATTTT	TRBJ2-3	-	-	TRBV11-2
CASSYSLAGANEQFF	TGTGCCAGCAGTTACTCACTAGCGGGGGCCAATGAGCAGTTCTTC	TRBJ2-1	-	TRBD2	TRBV6-6
CASSADRVNYEQYF	TGTGCCAGCAGTGCGGACAGAGTTAATTACGAGCAGTACTTC	TRBJ2-7	-	-	TRBV6-1
CASSLSGGGARSEQYF	TGTGCCAGCAGTTTATCGGGCGGGGGGGCCCGGTCCGAGCAGTACTTC	TRBJ2-7	-	TRBD2	TRBV27
CASSQTGLAYEQYF	TGTGCCAGCAGCCAGACAGGGTTGGCCTACGAGCAGTACTTC	TRBJ2-7	-	TRBD1	TRBV2
CASSVASGGTYEQYF	TGTGCCAGCAGCGTAGCTAGCGGGGGGACCTACGAGCAGTACTTC	TRBJ2-7	-	TRBD2	TRBV9
CASSFLGAYEQYF	TGTGCCAGCAGCTTCCTGGGAGCCTACGAGCAGTACTTC	TRBJ2-7	-	-	TRBV5-4
CASSSSGSSYEQYF	TGTGCCAGCTCATCTAGCGGGAGCTCCTACGAGCAGTACTTC	TRBJ2-7	-	TRBD2	TRBV18
CASSQGVKGAASGANVLTF	TGTGCCAGCAGCCAAGGAGTAAAAGGGGCGGCGTCTGGGGCCAACGTCCTGACTTTC	TRBJ2-6	few	-	TRBV14